The TCR beta chain described here comes from a study of T cell repertoires in cytomegalovirus infection. TCRdb reprocessed the reads via MiXCR and lists one record per CDR3 protein. The table lists about 330,000 distinct CDR3 sequences, around 9.5% of them singletons. This clonotype was counted at least ten times. Sequencing was performed on PBMCs. The source is a human donor in good health (CMV status not recorded). Some clones in this sample may be carry-over from other donors' samples.

CDR3 bases: TGTGCCAGCAGCTTAGCGGAAAGGGGGCCGGGCAATCAGCCCCAGCATTTT. It codes for CASSLAERGPGNQPQHF. The chain uses TRBV7-2 and TRBJ1-5; 7 bases line up with TRBD1. V was clipped by 0 bases and J by 2 bases; unmatched bases: 7. Looked up from germline, CDR1 is SGHTA and CDR2 is FQGNSA. The CDR3 loop spans 17 amino acids.